Shown below are 17 T cell receptor beta chains from a single sample sequenced in a study of PD-1 blockade in classical Hodgkin lymphoma. No patient escaped relapse after autologous stem cell transplantation, and brentuximab vedotin exposure varied. The method was immunoSEQ multiplex PCR; TCRdb's version includes in-frame clones alone and lacks a portion of them. The data contain tens of thousands of clones, roughly 91% of them singletons. The sample here was peripheral blood mononuclear cells (PBMCs), taken at baseline. Receptors were obtained from a human donor with classical Hodgkin lymphoma.

The chain has TRBV28 and TRBJ1-1; unclear D gene. The CDR3 runs to 14 residues. Trimming took 8 bases from V and 6 from J, leaving 19 bases between them. The V gene's germline CDR1 is MDHEN and CDR2 SYDVKM. The CDR3: CASLRLGGAPEAFF. The CDR3 DNA reads TGTGCCAGCCTAAGATTGGGTGGAGCACCTGAAGCTTTCTTT.

The genes are TRBV11-2 and TRBJ2-4; D possibly corresponds to TRBD2 (6 bases). Trimming pared 5 bases from V and 2 bases from J, leaving 19 bases between. The CDR3 consists of 17 residues. Germline CDR1 and CDR2: SGHAT and FQNNGV. CDR3 sequence: CASSRGEVPPSKNIQYF. The DNA of the CDR3 is TGTGCCAGCAGCAGAGGGGAGGTACCTCCCTCCAAAAACATTCAGTACTTC.

The chain links TRBV2 to TRBJ2-3; D unclear. Trimming pared 3 bases from V and 7 bases from J, leaving 14 bases between. This CDR3 is 14 amino acids long. Germline values: CDR1 SNHLY, CDR2 FYNNEI. CDR3 nucleotides: TGTGCCAGCAGTGATCCCCCTCCGTGGAATACGCAGTATTTT. Translation: CASSDPPPWNTQYF.

The chain joins TRBV21-1 to TRBJ2-3. TRBV21-1 is marked as a pseudogene. The CDR3 is made up of 13 amino acids. CDR3 residues: CASSKGGADTQYF. The DNA of the CDR3 is TGTGCCAGCAGCAAGGGGGGCGCAGATACGCAGTATTTT.

This chain joins TRBV4-3 and TRBJ1-3, with D hard to call. Trimming removed 1 base from V and 4 bases from J, with 20 bases in between. This CDR3 is 18 amino acids long. Germline CDR1 LGHNA, CDR2 YSLEER. As DNA, the CDR3 is TGCGCCAGCAGCCAAGGGGTCCTTGGTGGGATCCTCGGAAACACCATATATTTT. Protein product: CASSQGVLGGILGNTIYF.

V and J are TRBV4-1 and TRBJ1-1; D uncertain. Trimming left V 0 bases short and J 2 bases short, with 7 bases between. The germline gives CDR1 MGHRA, CDR2 YSYEKL. The CDR3 length is 14 residues. Here the CDR3 reads CASSQDSYNTEAFF. CDR3 nucleotide sequence: TGCGCCAGCAGCCAAGATAGTTACAACACTGAAGCTTTCTTT.

This chain uses TRBV6-5 with TRBJ2-1; D possibly matches TRBD1 or TRBD2 (6 bases each). CDR1 is MNHEY, CDR2 SVGAGI, per germline. Trimming shortened V by 5 bases and J by 8 bases, and 10 bases separated the two germline ends. CDR3 length: 12 amino acids. The CDR3 spells CASSGRGDEQFF. The CDR3 region has the DNA TGTGCCAGCAGTGGAAGGGGGGATGAGCAGTTCTTC.

In DNA, the CDR3 is TGTGCCAGCAGCTTACTAGCGGGGGGGCTTGACACAGATACGCAGTATTTT. Protein product: CASSLLAGGLDTDTQYF. This chain joins TRBV5-6 and TRBJ2-3; 13 positions match TRBD2. Trimming cost V 2 bases and J 2 bases; bases outside gene matches: 5. This CDR3 is 17 amino acids long. Germline CDR1 SGHDT, CDR2 YYEEEE.

The chain carries TRBV14 and TRBJ1-1; D unclear. Trimming took off 2 bases at V and 3 bases at J, with 10 bases between the two ends. The V gene's germline CDR1 is SGHDN and CDR2 FVKESK. The CDR3 is 14 residues long. CDR3 sequence reads: CASSQSMGDTEAFF. As DNA, the CDR3 is TGTGCCAGCAGCCAATCCATGGGAGACACTGAAGCTTTCTTT.

The J gene is TRBJ1-3, the V gene TRBV28; 7 bases are a match to TRBD1. With V trimmed by 5 bases and J by 4 bases, 5 bases remained unmatched. This CDR3 contains 14 residues. In germline, CDR1 is MDHEN, CDR2 SYDVKM. This CDR3 is CASSKTGFGNTIYF. CDR3 DNA sequence: TGTGCCAGCAGTAAGACAGGGTTCGGAAACACCATATATTTT. The variable domain in full, with the rest retrieved from reference TRBV28 and TRBJ1-3, is DVKVTQSSRYLVKRTGEKVFLECVQDMDHENMFWYRQDPGLGLRLIYFSYDVKMKEKGDIPEGYSVSREKKERFSLILESASTNQTSMYLCASSKTGFGNTIYFGEGSWLTVV.

This chain joins TRBV27 and TRBJ1-1; 8 nucleotides line up with TRBD1. The CDR3 consists of 14 residues. The germline CDR1 and CDR2 sequences are MNHEY and SMNVEV (reference sequence). Germline trimming cut 6 bases from V and 6 bases from J; bases unmatched to any gene: 9. The DNA for the CDR3 is TGTGCCAGCAGGCTACAGGGGGGATCGTCTGAAGCTTTCTTT. It yields the protein CASRLQGGSSEAFF.

The rearrangement joins TRBV15 to TRBJ2-1; 11 bases match TRBD2. The junction had 8 bases not matched to a gene; V was cut back by 1 base and J by 9 bases. The length of the CDR3 is 16 residues. Per the germline V gene, CDR1 is LNHNV and CDR2 is YYDKDF (reference sequence). In DNA, the CDR3 is TGTGCCACCAGCAGAGCCCAGACTAGCGGGACACGTGAGCAGTTCTTC. It specifies CATSRAQTSGTREQFF.

The chain uses TRBV5-4 and TRBJ2-1, with D tentatively TRBD1 (6 bases). Germline V gene data show CDR1 as SGHNT and CDR2 as YYREEE (reference sequence). Trimming cost V 3 bases and J 2 bases, with 9 bases left between them. The CDR3 consists of 14 residues. The CDR3 reads CASSSGTPYNEQFF. The CDR3 region has the DNA TGTGCCAGCAGCTCCGGGACACCCTACAATGAGCAGTTCTTC.

The chain recombines TRBV4-1 with TRBJ2-3; 7 bases map to TRBD2. This CDR3 has 16 amino acids. After removal of 8 bases from V and 2 bases from J, the junction contained 13 bases not matched to a gene. The V gene's germline CDR1 is MGHRA and CDR2 YSYEKL. The CDR3 loop is CASGGVGYLNTDTQYF. DNA for the CDR3: TGCGCCAGCGGGGGGGTGGGGTACCTCAACACAGATACGCAGTATTTT.

This chain joins TRBV9 and TRBJ2-5; a possible D gene is TRBD1 (6 bases). The CDR3 length is 16 residues. CDR1 and CDR2 (germline): SGDLS, YYNGEE. V was clipped by 4 bases and J by 5 bases, with 21 bases between them. CDR3 DNA sequence: TGTGCCAGCAGCTCGAGCCTCCGGGACCAGGGGGAGACCCAGTACTTC. Protein product: CASSSSLRDQGETQYF.

V gene TRBV19 combines with J gene TRBJ2-3; D may match TRBD1 or TRBD2 (5 bases each). The CDR3 length is 17 residues. V was cut by 5 bases and J by 0 bases, with 18 bases left in between. Per germline, CDR1 LNHDA and CDR2 SQIVND (reference sequence). CDR3 loop: CASSSGRGVTSTDTQYF. DNA of the CDR3: TGTGCCAGTAGTTCGGGAAGAGGGGTTACTAGCACAGATACGCAGTATTTT. Looking up the rest from reference TRBV19 and TRBJ2-3 gives the full variable domain: DGGITQSPKYLFRKEGQNVTLSCEQNLNHDAMYWYRQDPGQGLRLIYYSQIVNDFQKGDIAEGYSVSREKKESFPLTVTSAQKNPTAFYLCASSSGRGVTSTDTQYFGPGTRLTVL.

This chain uses TRBV27 with TRBJ2-7; D ambiguous. V was shortened by 5 bases and J by 0 bases, with 14 bases between the two germline ends. The CDR3 covers 15 residues. The germline V gene has CDR1 MNHEY and CDR2 SMNVEV (reference sequence). CDR3 amino acids: CASSGQIVPSYEQYF. DNA for the CDR3: TGTGCCAGCAGTGGCCAAATTGTTCCCTCCTACGAGCAGTACTTC.